One sample yielded the 17 T cell receptor beta chains listed below, sequenced in a study of blood T cell repertoires in COVID-19. Clones were read by immunoSEQ multiplex PCR, and TCRdb kept only the in-frame ones, dropping some. The table includes under 95,000 clones, 70% to 90% detected once. Sequencing used peripheral blood. These receptor sequences come from a man aged 55 to 69 with acute or convalescent COVID-19.

This clone was recorded a few times. The chain couples TRBV19 to TRBJ2-7, with a tentative D call TRBD2 (6 bases). Germline loops: CDR1 LNHDA, CDR2 SQIVND (reference sequence). The CDR3 totals 12 residues. Trimming removed 6 bases at V and 6 bases at J, with 12 bases between. This CDR3 is CASSGGTSEQYF. As DNA, the CDR3 is TGTGCCAGTAGCGGAGGGACTTCCGAGCAGTACTTC.

The chain combines TRBV29-1 with TRBJ1-4; no clear D gene. Germline CDR1 and CDR2: SQVTM and ANQGSEA. The CDR3 extends over 13 amino acids. With 6 bases removed from V and 7 bases from J, the gap between germline ends came to 15 bases. The CDR3 protein is CSVCYSGGEKLFF. CDR3 sequence (DNA): TGCAGCGTGTGCTACTCCGGTGGTGAAAAACTGTTTTTT.

The chain uses TRBV4-1 and TRBJ1-6; no clear D gene. Germline V CDR1 and CDR2: MGHRA, YSYEKL. V shed 6 bases and J shed 9 bases, with 12 bases lying between them. The CDR3 runs 13 residues. The CDR3 DNA sequence: TGCGCCAGCAGTCCTGAGGGTAGTTCACCCCTCCACTTT. As protein: CASSPEGSSPLHF.

The V gene is TRBV30, the J gene TRBJ2-7; 8 bases are shared with TRBD1. In germline, CDR1 is GTSNPN, CDR2 SVGIG (reference sequence). The CDR3 covers 16 residues. With V trimmed by 2 bases and J by 4 bases, 13 bases remained unmatched. The DNA of the CDR3 is TGTGCCTGGAGTCCAAGATCGGACAGGGCCACGTACGAGCAGTACTTC. This sequence encodes CAWSPRSDRATYEQYF.

The chain recombines TRBV9 with TRBJ2-5; 16 bases agree with TRBD2. The V gene end was trimmed by 3 bases and the J gene end by 5 bases; junction bases not matched to a gene: 4. The CDR3 runs to 16 residues. CDR1 is SGDLS and CDR2 is YYNGEE in the germline V gene. The CDR3 spells CASSEGLAGGFETQYF. CDR3 coding DNA: TGTGCCAGCAGCGAGGGACTAGCGGGGGGGTTTGAGACCCAGTACTTC.

The J gene is TRBJ1-3, the V gene TRBV3-1 (or the pseudogene TRBV3-2); D may be TRBD1 (6 bases). Germline loops: CDR1 LGHDT, CDR2 YNNKEL (reference sequence). The CDR3 is 16 amino acids. The V and J ends lost 1 base and 0 bases respectively, with 10 bases between them. CDR3 bases: TGTGCCAGCAGCCAAGCGGGGGGCGGCTCTGGAAACACCATATATTTT. Translated: CASSQAGGGSGNTIYF.

The CDR3 DNA reads TGTGCCAGCAGCTTAGTCGGGTCAGCAACTAATGAAAAACTGTTTTTT. This gives the protein CASSLVGSATNEKLFF. The chain joins TRBV11-2 to TRBJ1-4; D not certain. The ends were cut back, 1 base at V and 0 bases at J, with 9 bases in the middle. Germline CDR1 SGHAT, CDR2 FQNNGV. The CDR3 totals 16 residues.

This chain joins TRBV10-2 and TRBJ1-1; 7 bases are a match to TRBD1. V was pared by 2 bases and J by 2 bases, with 2 bases of the junction left unmatched. Germline CDR1 and CDR2: WSHSY and SAAADI. The CDR3 sequence is 14 residues long. CDR3 in amino acids: CASSEDRANTEAFF. CDR3 nucleotides: TGCGCCAGCAGTGAGGACAGGGCTAACACTGAAGCTTTCTTT.

This clone has just one count. CDR3 sequence (DNA): TGTGCCAGCAATAGGGACAGGGAATATGGCTACACCTTC. The encoded protein is CASNRDREYGYTF. V gene TRBV12-3 or TRBV12-4 combines with J gene TRBJ1-2, with TRBD1 matching 9 bases. Trimming removed 7 bases from V and 5 bases from J; junction bases left unmatched: 5. The CDR3 consists of 13 residues.

The chain joins TRBV4-2 to TRBJ2-5; 16 bases are shared with TRBD2. In germline, CDR1 is LGHNA, CDR2 YNFKEQ. Trimming removed 2 bases from V and 5 bases from J; junction bases left unmatched: 8. The CDR3 covers 18 residues. The CDR3 spells CASSQQGTSGGAQETQYF. Written as DNA, the CDR3 is TGTGCCAGCAGCCAACAGGGGACTAGCGGGGGGGCCCAGGAGACCCAGTACTTC.

The chain combines TRBV5-5 with TRBJ1-6, with 8 nucleotides matching TRBD1. This CDR3 comprises 14 residues. Trimming took 3 bases from V and 10 from J; bases not matched to a gene: 6. Per germline, CDR1 SGHKS and CDR2 YYEKEE (reference sequence). As DNA, the CDR3 is TGTGCCAGCAGCTCGGACAGGGCAAGATCACCCCTCCACTTT. Protein sequence: CASSSDRARSPLHF.

V and J are TRBV5-6 and TRBJ2-1; 11 bases are shared with TRBD1. J lost 6 bases, V lost 3 bases, and 5 bases had no gene match. The CDR3 is made up of 15 amino acids. The germline gives CDR1 SGHDT, CDR2 YYEEEE. The CDR3 reads CASSWGQGVGNEQFF. The CDR3 DNA sequence: TGTGCCAGCAGCTGGGGACAGGGGGTCGGCAATGAGCAGTTCTTC. Supplemented by reference TRBV5-6 and TRBJ2-1, the full variable domain reads DAGVTQSPTHLIKTRGQQVTLRCSPKSGHDTVSWYQQALGQGPQFIFQYYEEEERQRGNFPDRFSGHQFPNYSSELNVNALLLGDSALYLCASSWGQGVGNEQFFGPGTRLTVL.

The CDR3 protein is CASSIGQGNYGYTF. The CDR3 DNA reads TGCGCCAGCAGCATCGGACAGGGTAACTATGGCTACACCTTC. The chain joins TRBV5-1 to TRBJ1-2; 8 bases fit TRBD1. The CDR3 extends over 14 amino acids. After removal of 4 bases from V and 1 base from J, the junction contained 3 bases not matched to a gene. CDR1 is SGHRS and CDR2 is YFSETQ in the germline V gene.

J is TRBJ1-2 and V is TRBV4-1; a weak D match, TRBD1 (6 bases). CDR3 length: 14 amino acids. Trimming stripped 4 bases from V and 8 bases from J, with 17 bases between. Germline V lookup: CDR1 MGHRA, CDR2 YSYEKL. CDR3 nucleotide sequence: TGCGCCAGCAGCCCCCAGCAAGCCAGGGGAGGCTACACCTTC. Translation gives CASSPQQARGGYTF.

This chain uses TRBV7-2 with TRBJ2-1, with 7 bases aligning to TRBD2. J was trimmed by 6 bases and V by 0 bases; bases with no gene match: 8. This CDR3 region has 16 residues. Germline CDR1 is SGHTA and CDR2 is FQGNSA. The CDR3 region has the DNA TGTGCCAGCAGCTTAGCCTACCTGACGGGGGGCAATGAGCAGTTCTTC. It translates to CASSLAYLTGGNEQFF.

CDR3 loop: CASSPNSGGDETQYF. CDR3 coding DNA: TGTGCCAGTAGCCCAAATAGCGGGGGGGATGAGACCCAGTACTTC. The chain joins TRBV19 to TRBJ2-5, with 11 bases lining up with TRBD2. V dropped 6 bases and J dropped 5; count of bases not matched to a gene: 8. The germline V gene has CDR1 LNHDA and CDR2 SQIVND (reference sequence). The CDR3 runs 15 residues. The whole variable domain, filled in from reference TRBV19 and TRBJ2-5, reads DGGITQSPKYLFRKEGQNVTLSCEQNLNHDAMYWYRQDPGQGLRLIYYSQIVNDFQKGDIAEGYSVSREKKESFPLTVTSAQKNPTAFYLCASSPNSGGDETQYFGPGTRLLVL.

The genes are TRBV6-2 or TRBV6-3 and TRBJ2-2; 15 bases align to TRBD2. The germline CDR1 and CDR2 sequences are MNHEY and SVGEGT. There are 18 residues in the CDR3. The V gene end was trimmed by 4 bases and the J gene end by 1 base; junction bases not matched to a gene: 4. The DNA for the CDR3 is TGTGCCAGCAGTTTGGGACTAGCGGGGGGCCAGAACACCGGGGAGCTGTTTTTT. The encoded protein is CASSLGLAGGQNTGELFF.